What follows is one T cell receptor beta chain and its context. Its binding antigen is unknown. No clone much larger than this one lies a single base away; base qualities are absent. A MiSeq instrument was used for deep resolution sequencing, which targeted depths ranging from 1 in 1 million up to 1 in 200,000 T cells, with coverage averaging 10x for each clonotype. The immunoSEQ hsTCRB Kit was used to generate TCR beta libraries. As for the authors' bioinformatics: The data were analyzed with ImmunoSEQ Analyzer and ImmunoSEQ Data Assistant, and V, D and J gene assignments followed IMGT definitions. Clonality was computed as one minus normalized Shannon entropy of productive rearrangement frequencies, ranging from 0 to 1. Only overrepresented clonotypes making up at least 0.05% of each patient's repertoire were included in the public clonotype analysis. More than ten repertoires from age-matched healthy donors, obtained from immuneACCESS, served as clonality controls. Entries here come from immuneACCESS through TCRdb and include only in-frame sequences with V and J called. Some clones fail to appear in such tables; in the studies checked, an unresolved V gene covers under half of the shortfall, and the cause of the remainder is unknown. The DNA was the basis for D and trimming; V, J and clone size are from that table. The table for this sample lists about 310,000 clones; 80% of them were counted only once. The ten largest make up roughly 7% of the sample.

This sample stems from a study of cytotoxic CD8 clonotypes in ibrutinib-treated CLL (dated by TCRdb to 2020 to 2023). Describing the broader study: In this cohort, 15 patients were treatment-naive and ten to twelve were relapsed/refractory, while under 18 had unmutated IGHV. Responses were partial in roughly 24 patients and complete in 2; after median 68 months follow-up, roughly 15 stayed in remission and roughly twelve progressed. Response samples were taken after a median of roughly 12 months on treatment, ranging from 6 to 36 months. On average, each sample yielded 255,043 productive templates and 85,000 to 95,000 productive rearrangements. Longitudinal samples were available for about 30% of the roughly 86 trial participants. Cryopreserved peripheral blood mononuclear cells were collected at three points: before therapy, at response, and at either sustained remission or disease progression.

Results and caveats for the whole study, not just this receptor: Public clonotypes were rare and either contracted or stayed stable during treatment, and the rise in clonality at ibrutinib response reflected the expansion of private clonotypes. Sampling times were not matched between patients in sustained remission and patients whose disease was progressing, and lymph node repertoires were not examined. Clonality rose at ibrutinib response, remained stable during sustained remission, and dropped back toward baseline at progression. At baseline, clonality was higher than in age-matched healthy donors and showed a strong correlation with circulating CD8+ T-cell counts.

In the germline V gene (reference sequence), CDR1 corresponds to MNHEY and CDR2 to SMNVEV. After removal of 5 bases from V and 2 bases from J, the junction retains 6 bases not matched to a gene. The cysteine opens and the phenylalanine closes a CDR3 of 16 amino acids. The entry retains the CDR3 DNA only, 48 bases that are in frame from base 1. For TCR beta library preparation, approximately 2 micrograms of genomic DNA were extracted from the cryopreserved PBMCs. Longitudinal blood samples from CLL patients receiving ibrutinib monotherapy were subjected to high-throughput TCR beta sequencing. Patients were enrolled in a phase 2 open-label single-center ibrutinib monotherapy trial.

The material sequenced was PBMCs, taken before ibrutinib treatment. The chain is assembled from TRBV27 and TRBJ2-3, and 11 bases in between align with TRBD2. The TCR originated in a human donor with chronic lymphocytic leukemia. The nucleotide sequence is TGTGCCAGCAGTGCCAGACTAGCGGGGCTCACAGATACGCAGTATTTT. This gives the protein CASSARLAGLTDTQYF.